Below, one T cell receptor beta chain is given with its context. Its antigen is not known. TCRdb keeps only in-frame clones here, not all; method: immunoSEQ multiplex PCR. This sample has more than 30,000 clones, with around 90% found just once. CDR1 is SGHAT, CDR2 FQNNGV, per germline. CDR3 length equals 15 residues. V was cut by 4 bases and J by 3 bases, with 12 bases left in between. This sample is part of a study of T cells in localized non-small cell lung cancer. Overall study results and limits: Adjacent lung exhibited a median of about 50 among the 100 most abundant tumor clones. Compared with tumor, uninvolved adjacent lung displayed greater T cell clonality, ranking highest overall.

This TCR derives from a man aged 40-75 years with stage III lung adenocarcinoma. This sample comprised peripheral blood mononuclear cells, obtained before any cancer treatment. The J gene is TRBJ1-4, the V gene TRBV11-2; a possible D gene is TRBD1 (5 bases). The CDR3 DNA follows: TGTGCCAGCAGCTCGCTGACAGCTTCTAATGAAAAACTGTTTTTT. It codes for CASSSLTASNEKLFF.